The entry below describes one T cell receptor beta chain. Its target is not known. These data belong to a study of T cells in Graves' hyperthyroidism and ophthalmopathy. Overall study results and limits: Median prediction lead before ophthalmopathy onset was around seven months with the model.

TCR beta CDR3 regions were amplified from RNA transcripts. Initially, a first-round RT-PCR of the TCR CDR3 employed the HTBI primer set. TCRdb reprocessed the multiplex PCR reads with MiXCR, giving one entry per CDR3 protein. The table records a few hundred thousand distinct CDR3 sequences, approximately 19% of them present only once. Newly diagnosed patients aged 18 to 65 had hyperthyroidism of under 2 months' duration. Sequenced: blood. The receptor comes from a woman aged 18-29 years with Graves' hyperthyroidism.

The CDR3 bases are TGTGCCAGCAGTTTAGCTGGGGGCCGGGGCTACGAGCAGTACTTC. This codes for CASSLAGGRGYEQYF. The chain joins TRBV27 to TRBJ2-7, with D possibly being TRBD1 (6 bases). CDR1 and CDR2 from the germline V gene are MNHEY and SMNVEV (reference sequence). The CDR3 has 15 residues. V was shortened by 2 bases and J by 3 bases, with 14 bases between the two germline ends.